This passage covers 25 T cell receptor beta chains from one sample sequenced in a study of blood T cell repertoires in COVID-19. Sequencing used immunoSEQ multiplex PCR; TCRdb keeps in-frame clones, though not all of them. This table holds approximately 210,000 clones, around 80% found once. The sequencing sample was made of peripheral blood. The receptors were gathered from a woman aged 35 to 49 with acute or convalescent COVID-19.

This clone was counted between two and nine times. The V and J genes are TRBV12-3 or TRBV12-4 and TRBJ2-2; D is uncertain. Deletions cut 2 bases from V and 7 bases from J, with 8 bases between. CDR3 length: 13 amino acids. The CDR3 loop is CASSLYPNGELFF. In DNA, the CDR3 is TGTGCCAGCAGTTTATATCCTAACGGGGAGCTGTTTTTT.

The chain recombines TRBV12-5 with TRBJ1-1; 8 bases agree with TRBD1. This CDR3 is built from 16 residues. Looked up from germline, CDR1 is LGHNT and CDR2 is FRNRAP. V was pared by 2 bases and J by 0 bases, with 5 bases of the junction left unmatched. The CDR3 DNA sequence: TGTGCTAGTGGTTTGCCACGGGACAGGCTGAACACTGAAGCTTTCTTT. It specifies CASGLPRDRLNTEAFF.

The V and J genes are TRBV28 and TRBJ1-5; maybe TRBD1 (5 bases). The CDR3 is 14 amino acids. Germline V lookup: CDR1 MDHEN, CDR2 SYDVKM. V lost 6 bases to trimming and J lost 10 bases, with 19 bases between them. The CDR3 bases are TGTGCCAGCAGCATTCTTGGGGGGGGTTCTCCCCAGCATTTT. Translating it yields CASSILGGGSPQHF.

The gene calls are TRBV5-1 and TRBJ1-2, with TRBD1 as a possible D gene (5 bases). This CDR3 region has 16 residues. V was shortened by 4 bases and J by 6 bases, with 22 bases between the two germline ends. CDR1 SGHRS and CDR2 YFSETQ come from the germline V gene. The CDR3 region is CASSPGRGLDIHGYTF. CDR3 DNA sequence: TGCGCCAGCAGCCCGGGACGGGGACTCGATATTCATGGCTACACCTTC.

This clone was observed a handful of times. A read error may account for a junction end that differs from germline. The chain recombines TRBV7-8 with TRBJ2-1; 9 positions agree with TRBD2. Germline V gene lookup returns CDR1 SGHVS and CDR2 FQNEAQ. The CDR3 consists of 17 residues. CDR3 amino acids: CASRLGLAGFSYNEQFF. CDR3 coding DNA: TGTGCCAGCAGATTAGGGCTAGCGGGATTCTCCTACAATGAGCAGTTCTTC.

This clone showed up just a few times. V usage is TRBV9 and J usage is TRBJ1-2; D is undetermined. CDR1 and CDR2 from the germline V gene are SGDLS and YYNGEE. Between the trimmed V and J ends, which lost 4 bases and 4 bases, there was a span of 11 bases. The length of the CDR3 is 13 residues. CDR3 sequence: CASSRAEGYGYTF. Written as DNA, the CDR3 is TGTGCCAGCAGCCGGGCGGAGGGCTATGGCTACACCTTC.

This sequence joins TRBV29-1 and TRBJ2-1, with D perhaps TRBD2 (5 bases). The CDR3 contains 16 residues. CDR1 and CDR2 from the germline V gene are SQVTM and ANQGSEA. V lost 5 bases, J lost 7 bases, and 24 bases lay in between. CDR3 sequence: CSVQKGSSSERNEQFF. The CDR3 DNA is TGCAGCGTTCAAAAAGGATCTAGCTCCGAGAGGAATGAGCAGTTCTTC.

The chain is built from TRBV9 and TRBJ2-7; 14 nucleotides match TRBD2. This CDR3 has 16 amino acids. Germline assignment: CDR1 SGDLS and CDR2 YYNGEE. After removal of 3 bases from V and 6 bases from J, the junction contained 8 bases not matched to a gene. CDR3 nucleotide sequence: TGTGCCAGCAGCGGCGACGGGACTAGCGGGAGAATCGAGCAGTACTTC. Protein product: CASSGDGTSGRIEQYF.

The V gene is TRBV27, the J gene TRBJ2-1; 8 bases line up with TRBD1. V gave up 5 bases and J gave up 8 bases; unmatched junction bases: 2. The CDR3 runs 12 residues. Looked up from germline, CDR1 is MNHEY and CDR2 is SMNVEV (reference sequence). The CDR3 loop reads CASSPTGDEQFF. The CDR3 nucleotides read TGTGCCAGCAGTCCGACAGGGGATGAGCAGTTCTTC.

Here the CDR3 DNA reads TGTGCCAGCAGGGTATCGGACAGGGCCCCCCTCCACTTT. Translation: CASRVSDRAPLHF. The chain combines TRBV5-4 with TRBJ1-6; 8 bases line up with TRBD1. In germline, CDR1 is SGHNT, CDR2 YYREEE (reference sequence). Trimming at V came to 5 bases and at J to 13 bases, leaving 8 bases not matched to a gene. There are 13 residues in the CDR3.

The chain employs TRBV10-3 and TRBJ2-2; D possibly corresponds to TRBD1 (6 bases). Between the trimmed V and J ends, which lost 5 bases and 6 bases, there was a span of 10 bases. Germline loops: CDR1 ENHRY, CDR2 SYGVKD. The CDR3 is made up of 13 amino acids. The CDR3 nucleotides are TGTGCCATCAGTCACAGGGAATCCGGGGAGCTGTTTTTT. It codes for CAISHRESGELFF.

J is TRBJ1-5 and V is TRBV18, with D hard to call. The CDR3 is made up of 13 amino acids. V was trimmed by 2 bases and J by 3 bases, leaving 5 bases between them. Per the germline V gene, CDR1 is KGHSH and CDR2 is LQKENI. The CDR3 DNA is TGTGCCAGCTCACCAGAGGACAATCAGCCCCAGCATTTT. Translated, it gives CASSPEDNQPQHF.

The chain joins TRBV9 to TRBJ2-1, with 8 bases identical to TRBD1. Germline V gives CDR1 SGDLS, CDR2 YYNGEE. Germline trimming cut 7 bases from V and 3 bases from J; bases unmatched to any gene: 3. The CDR3 extends over 13 amino acids. CDR3 region: CASAGTGYNEQFF. The CDR3 DNA is TGTGCCAGCGCGGGGACAGGCTACAATGAGCAGTTCTTC.

This clone turned up a few times. J is TRBJ1-6 and V is TRBV6-2 or TRBV6-3, with a tentative D call TRBD1 (5 bases). Trimming cost V 5 bases and J 9 bases, with 17 bases left between them. The CDR3 runs 15 residues. In germline, CDR1 is MNHEY, CDR2 SVGEGT. In DNA form, the CDR3 reads TGTGCCAGCAGTGACCCCTCGCAGGGAGGTTCACCCCTCCACTTT. Translated: CASSDPSQGGSPLHF.

The chain is built from TRBV2 and TRBJ1-2; TRBD1 might be the D (5 bases). The CDR3 has 14 amino acids. Germline V gene sequence: CDR1 SNHLY, CDR2 FYNNEI. V was shortened by 6 bases and J by 6 bases, with 17 bases between the two germline ends. The chain's CDR3 is CASRDLDGAHGYTF. The CDR3 region has the DNA TGTGCCAGCAGGGACCTAGATGGGGCGCATGGCTACACCTTC.

The J gene is TRBJ1-2, the V gene TRBV30; D ambiguous. V was trimmed by 3 bases and J by 3 bases, leaving 11 bases between them. The CDR3 contains 13 residues. The germline gives CDR1 GTSNPN, CDR2 SVGIG (reference sequence). As DNA, the CDR3 is TGTGCCTGGAGCCATCACCGGGACTATGGCTACACCTTC. This sequence encodes CAWSHHRDYGYTF.

The V gene is TRBV9, the J gene TRBJ2-3; 10 bases line up with TRBD2. V dropped 4 bases and J dropped 4; count of bases not matched to a gene: 6. The CDR3 is 15 amino acids. Per germline, CDR1 SGDLS and CDR2 YYNGEE. The CDR3 DNA follows: TGTGCCAGCAGCACCCTAGCGGGAGAGGCAGATACGCAGTATTTT. Protein: CASSTLAGEADTQYF. Drawing the rest from reference TRBV9 and TRBJ2-3, the complete variable domain is DSGVTQTPKHLITATGQRVTLRCSPRSGDLSVYWYQQSLDQGLQFLIQYYNGEERAKGNILERFSAQQFPDLHSELNLSSLELGDSALYFCASSTLAGEADTQYFGPGTRLTVL.

This sequence joins TRBV3-1 (or the pseudogene TRBV3-2) and TRBJ2-3; 9 bases are a match to TRBD2. The CDR3 is 15 residues long. The junction had 8 bases not matched to a gene; V was cut back by 4 bases and J by 6 bases. Germline assignment: CDR1 LGHDT and CDR2 YNNKEL (reference sequence). The CDR3 reads CASSPLWTSADTQYF. In DNA form, the CDR3 reads TGTGCCAGCAGCCCTTTATGGACTAGCGCTGATACGCAGTATTTT.

V gene TRBV6-2 or TRBV6-3 combines with J gene TRBJ2-3; 7 bases line up with TRBD2. CDR3 length: 15 residues. The junction had 6 bases not matched to a gene; V was cut back by 2 bases and J by 4 bases. Germline V lookup: CDR1 MNHEY, CDR2 SVGEGT. The CDR3 DNA reads as TGTGCCAGCAGTTACCTGTGGGAGGGTCCAGATACGCAGTATTTT. It translates to CASSYLWEGPDTQYF.

The chain joins TRBV3-1 (or the pseudogene TRBV3-2) to TRBJ1-3, with D unresolved. Germline V gene data show CDR1 as LGHDT and CDR2 as YNNKEL (reference sequence). Trimming removed 2 bases from V and 1 base from J, with 15 bases in between. The CDR3 runs 17 residues. The CDR3 spells CASSQFPVGNSGNTIYF. CDR3 DNA: TGTGCCAGCAGCCAATTCCCTGTTGGCAATTCTGGAAACACCATATATTTT.

J is TRBJ1-1 and V is TRBV7-9; TRBD1 might be the D (5 bases). V was cut by 3 bases and J by 5 bases, with 7 bases left in between. Germline V gene lookup returns CDR1 SEHNR and CDR2 FQNEAQ (reference sequence). The CDR3 sequence is 12 residues long. In DNA form, the CDR3 reads TGTGCCAGCAGCTTTGGGGCGACTGAAGCTTTCTTT. This sequence encodes CASSFGATEAFF.

This chain connects TRBV5-1 to TRBJ1-3, with D possibly matching TRBD1 (5 bases). In germline, CDR1 is SGHRS, CDR2 YFSETQ. This CDR3 has 14 amino acids. Between the trimmed V and J ends, which lost 0 bases and 8 bases, there was a span of 12 bases. This chain's CDR3 is CASSLAGRKDTIYF. The CDR3 bases are TGCGCCAGCAGCTTGGCAGGGAGGAAGGACACCATATATTTT.

This chain connects TRBV5-4 to TRBJ2-2; D is possibly TRBD2 (5 bases). The CDR3 runs 15 residues. Germline V gene sequence: CDR1 SGHNT, CDR2 YYREEE (reference sequence). V was pared by 4 bases and J by 2 bases, with 12 bases between. The CDR3: CASSRTDSNTGELFF. The CDR3 DNA follows: TGTGCCAGCAGCCGGACGGACTCAAACACCGGGGAGCTGTTTTTT. The whole variable domain, filled in from reference TRBV5-4 and TRBJ2-2, reads ETGVTQSPTHLIKTRGQQVTLRCSSQSGHNTVSWYQQALGQGPQFIFQYYREEENGRGNFPPRFSGLQFPNYSSELNVNALELDDSALYLCASSRTDSNTGELFFGEGSRLTVL.

The chain is built from TRBV7-9 and TRBJ2-7, with 9 bases matching TRBD1. Germline-derived CDR1 and CDR2 are SEHNR and FQNEAQ (reference sequence). Trimming at V came to 4 bases and at J to 4 bases, leaving 5 bases not matched to a gene. The CDR3 covers 14 residues. The CDR3, as DNA: TGTGCCAGCAGCTCGGGGACAGGGAAGTACGAGCAGTACTTC. This sequence encodes CASSSGTGKYEQYF.

The rearrangement uses TRBV27 and TRBJ2-5, with D possibly being TRBD1 (6 bases). CDR3 length equals 15 residues. CDR1 and CDR2 (germline): MNHEY, SMNVEV (reference sequence). V lost 2 bases and J 1 base, leaving 11 bases between the germline ends. The CDR3 DNA is TGTGCCAGCAGTTTAGAGACAGGTCCCCAAGAGACCCAGTACTTC. This sequence encodes CASSLETGPQETQYF.